The source of this TCR beta chain is a study of shared clonotypes between healthy human individuals. The CDR3 is made up of 13 amino acids. V shed 1 base and J shed 3 bases, with 7 bases lying between them. In germline, CDR1 is LGHNA, CDR2 YNFKEQ. Data came from immunoSEQ multiplex PCR; TCRdb stores just in-frame clones and leaves some out. The sample shows just over 2,000,000 clones, 85% to 95% of them seen only once. Selected positively for CCR7 and CD45RO-negative, naive CD8 cells excluded terminally differentiated effector memory CD45RA+ cells. The sequenced material came from naive CD8+ T cells sorted from blood. The TCR was taken from a man younger than 35 in good health. The chain employs TRBV4-2 and TRBJ2-7, with unresolved D. The CDR3 sequence: CASSQAKGYEQYF. The CDR3 DNA reads as TGTGCCAGCAGCCAAGCCAAAGGCTACGAGCAGTACTTC.